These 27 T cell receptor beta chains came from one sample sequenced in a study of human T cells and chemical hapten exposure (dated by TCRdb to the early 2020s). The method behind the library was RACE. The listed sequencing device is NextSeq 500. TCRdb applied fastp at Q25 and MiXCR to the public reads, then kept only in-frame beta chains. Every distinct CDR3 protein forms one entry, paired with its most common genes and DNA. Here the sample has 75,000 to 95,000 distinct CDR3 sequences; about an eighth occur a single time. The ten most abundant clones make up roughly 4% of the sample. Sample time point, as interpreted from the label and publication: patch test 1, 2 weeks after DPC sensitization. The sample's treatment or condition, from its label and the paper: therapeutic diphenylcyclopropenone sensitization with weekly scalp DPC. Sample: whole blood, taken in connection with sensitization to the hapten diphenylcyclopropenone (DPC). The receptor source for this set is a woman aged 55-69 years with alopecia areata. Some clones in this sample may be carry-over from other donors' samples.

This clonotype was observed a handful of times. CDR3 in DNA: TGTGCTAGTGGTTTTAGCAATCAGCCCCAGCATTTT. Encoded protein: CASGFSNQPQHF. The chain combines TRBV12-5 with TRBJ1-5; no reliable D call. CDR1 and CDR2 (germline): LGHNT, FRNRAP. The CDR3 consists of 12 residues. V lost 3 bases to trimming and J lost 0 bases, with 0 bases between them.

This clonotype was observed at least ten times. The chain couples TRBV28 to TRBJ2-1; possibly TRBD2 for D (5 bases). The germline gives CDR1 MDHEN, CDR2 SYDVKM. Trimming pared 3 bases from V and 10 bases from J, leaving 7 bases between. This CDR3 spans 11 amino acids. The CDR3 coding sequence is TGTGCCAGCAGTTTCACTAGAGAGCAGTTCTTC. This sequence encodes CASSFTREQFF.

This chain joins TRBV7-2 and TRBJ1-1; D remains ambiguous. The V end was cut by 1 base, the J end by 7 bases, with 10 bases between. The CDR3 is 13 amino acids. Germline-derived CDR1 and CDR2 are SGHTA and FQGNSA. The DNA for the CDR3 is TGTGCCAGCAGCTTAGTCCGCAGCGGTGAAGCTTTCTTT. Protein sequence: CASSLVRSGEAFF.

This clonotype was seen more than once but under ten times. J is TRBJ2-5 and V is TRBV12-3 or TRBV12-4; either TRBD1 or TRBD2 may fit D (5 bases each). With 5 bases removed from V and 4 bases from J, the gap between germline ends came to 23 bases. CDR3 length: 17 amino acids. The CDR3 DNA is TGTGCCAGCAGTGCAAGACTCGGGACCGCTTACTCAGAGACCCAGTACTTC. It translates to CASSARLGTAYSETQYF.

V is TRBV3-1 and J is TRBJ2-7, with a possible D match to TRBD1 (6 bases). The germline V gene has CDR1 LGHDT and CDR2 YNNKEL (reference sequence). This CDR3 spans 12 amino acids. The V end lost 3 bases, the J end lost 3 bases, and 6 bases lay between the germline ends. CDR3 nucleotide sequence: TGTGCCAGCAGCCAGACAGGCTACGAGCAGTACTTC. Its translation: CASSQTGYEQYF.

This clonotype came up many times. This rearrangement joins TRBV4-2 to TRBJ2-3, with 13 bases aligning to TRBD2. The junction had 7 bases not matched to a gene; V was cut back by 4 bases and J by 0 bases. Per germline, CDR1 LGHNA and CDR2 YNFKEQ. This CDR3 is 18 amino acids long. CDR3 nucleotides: TGTGCCAGCAGCCCCCATACTAGCGGGGGGGCTAGCACAGATACGCAGTATTTT. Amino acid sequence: CASSPHTSGGASTDTQYF.

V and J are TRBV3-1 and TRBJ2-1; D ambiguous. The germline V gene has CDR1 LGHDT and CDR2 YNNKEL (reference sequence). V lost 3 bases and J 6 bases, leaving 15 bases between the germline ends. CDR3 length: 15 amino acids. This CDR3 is CASSQFKSLLNEQFF. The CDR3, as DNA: TGTGCCAGCAGCCAGTTCAAAAGTCTCCTCAATGAGCAGTTCTTC.

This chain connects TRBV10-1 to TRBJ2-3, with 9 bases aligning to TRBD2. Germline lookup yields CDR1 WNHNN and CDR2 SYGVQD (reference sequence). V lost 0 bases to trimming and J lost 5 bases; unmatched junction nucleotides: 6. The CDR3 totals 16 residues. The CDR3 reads CASSESRRGGQDTQYF. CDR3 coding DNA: TGCGCCAGCAGTGAGTCAAGGCGGGGGGGTCAAGATACGCAGTATTTT.

In nucleotides, the CDR3 is TGCAGTGCTCCGGTGGGGGGCAGGAAAGATACGCAGTATTTT. Its translation: CSAPVGGRKDTQYF. The chain combines TRBV20-1 with TRBJ2-3, with D perhaps TRBD1 or TRBD2 (6 bases each). Looked up from germline, CDR1 is DFQATT and CDR2 is SNEGSKA (reference sequence). The V gene lost 5 bases and the J gene lost 5 bases, with 17 bases spanning the gap. The CDR3 sequence is 14 residues long.

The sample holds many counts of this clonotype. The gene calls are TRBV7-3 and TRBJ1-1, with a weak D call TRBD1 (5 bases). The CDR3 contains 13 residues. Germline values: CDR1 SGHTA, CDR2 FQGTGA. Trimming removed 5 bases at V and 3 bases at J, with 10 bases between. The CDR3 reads CASSAGTDTEAFF. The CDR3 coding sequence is TGTGCCAGCAGCGCCGGGACGGACACTGAAGCTTTCTTT.

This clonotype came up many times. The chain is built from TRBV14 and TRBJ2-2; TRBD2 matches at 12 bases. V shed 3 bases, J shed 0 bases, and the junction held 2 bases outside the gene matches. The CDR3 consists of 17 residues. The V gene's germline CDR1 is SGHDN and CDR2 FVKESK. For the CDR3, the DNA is TGTGCCAGCAGCCAGAGGACTAGCGGGACGAACACCGGGGAGCTGTTTTTT. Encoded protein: CASSQRTSGTNTGELFF.

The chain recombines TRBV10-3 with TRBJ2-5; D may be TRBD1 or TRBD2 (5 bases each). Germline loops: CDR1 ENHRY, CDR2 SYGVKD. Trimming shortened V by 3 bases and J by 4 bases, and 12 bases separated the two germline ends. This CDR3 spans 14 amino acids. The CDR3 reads CAISDSRDVETQYF. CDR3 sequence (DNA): TGTGCCATCAGTGACTCCCGGGACGTAGAGACCCAGTACTTC.

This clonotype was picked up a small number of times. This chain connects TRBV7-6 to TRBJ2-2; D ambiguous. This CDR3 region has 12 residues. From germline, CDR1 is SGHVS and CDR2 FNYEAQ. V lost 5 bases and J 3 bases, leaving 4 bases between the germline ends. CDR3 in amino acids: CASSLDTGELFF. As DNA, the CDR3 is TGTGCCAGCAGCCTCGACACCGGGGAGCTGTTTTTT.

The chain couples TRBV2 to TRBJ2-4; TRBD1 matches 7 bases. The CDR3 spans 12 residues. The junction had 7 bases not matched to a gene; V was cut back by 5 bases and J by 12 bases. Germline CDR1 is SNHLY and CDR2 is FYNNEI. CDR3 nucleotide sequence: TGTGCCAGCAGTTCCGTTGGACAGGATCAGTACTTC. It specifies CASSSVGQDQYF.

CDR3 residues: CASSLYFSHIQYF. The DNA for the CDR3 is TGTGCCAGCAGTTTATATTTTTCACACATTCAGTACTTC. The chain couples TRBV28 to TRBJ2-4; unclear D gene. This CDR3 contains 13 residues. Trimming pared 1 base from V and 8 bases from J, leaving 9 bases between. Per the germline V gene, CDR1 is MDHEN and CDR2 is SYDVKM.

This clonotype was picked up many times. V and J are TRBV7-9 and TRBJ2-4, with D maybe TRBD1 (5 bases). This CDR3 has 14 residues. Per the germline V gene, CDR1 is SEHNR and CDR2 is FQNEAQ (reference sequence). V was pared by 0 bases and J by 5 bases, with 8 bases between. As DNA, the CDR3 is TGTGCCAGCAGCTTAGCGCAGGGCCAAAACATTCAGTACTTC. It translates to CASSLAQGQNIQYF.

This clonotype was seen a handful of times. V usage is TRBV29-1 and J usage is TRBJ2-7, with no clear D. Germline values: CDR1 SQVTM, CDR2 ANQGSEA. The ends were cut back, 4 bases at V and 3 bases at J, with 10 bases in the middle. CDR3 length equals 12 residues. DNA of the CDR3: TGCAGCGTTGCGGCCACCAGCTACGAGCAGTACTTC. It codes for CSVAATSYEQYF.

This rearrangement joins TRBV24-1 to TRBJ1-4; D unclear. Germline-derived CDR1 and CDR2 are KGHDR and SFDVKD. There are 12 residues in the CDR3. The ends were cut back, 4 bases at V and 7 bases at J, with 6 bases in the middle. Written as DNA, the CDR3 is TGTGCCACCAGTGACCGTGGTGAAAAACTGTTTTTT. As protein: CATSDRGEKLFF.

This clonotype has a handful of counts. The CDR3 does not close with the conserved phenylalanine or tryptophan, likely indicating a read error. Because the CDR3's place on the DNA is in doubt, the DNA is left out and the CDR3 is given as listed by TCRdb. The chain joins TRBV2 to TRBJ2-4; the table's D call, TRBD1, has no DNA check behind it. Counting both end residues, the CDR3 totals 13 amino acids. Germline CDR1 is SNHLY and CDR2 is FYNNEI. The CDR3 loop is CASSVREGGRVYL.

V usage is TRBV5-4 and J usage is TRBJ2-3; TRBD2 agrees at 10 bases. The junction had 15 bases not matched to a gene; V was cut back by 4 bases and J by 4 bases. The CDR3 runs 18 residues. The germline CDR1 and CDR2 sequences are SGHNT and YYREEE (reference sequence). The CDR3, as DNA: TGTGCCAGCAGCGGAGGGATACTAGCGGGGTTCCCCCCAGATACGCAGTATTTT. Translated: CASSGGILAGFPPDTQYF.

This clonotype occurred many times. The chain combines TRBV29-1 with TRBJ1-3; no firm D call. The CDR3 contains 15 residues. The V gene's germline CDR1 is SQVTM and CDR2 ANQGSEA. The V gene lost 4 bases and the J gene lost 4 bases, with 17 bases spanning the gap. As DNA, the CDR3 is TGCAGCGTTGTCTTGGTCGCGGGCAAAGGAAACACCATATATTTT. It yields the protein CSVVLVAGKGNTIYF.

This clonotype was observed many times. The CDR3 here is CASSYGGAETQYF. The CDR3 coding sequence is TGTGCCAGCAGTTACGGGGGAGCAGAGACCCAGTACTTC. The chain carries TRBV6-5 and TRBJ2-5; D possibly uses TRBD1 or TRBD2 (5 bases each). The CDR3 length is 13 residues. Trimming stripped 2 bases from V and 4 bases from J, with 8 bases between. Germline assignment: CDR1 MNHEY and CDR2 SVGAGI.

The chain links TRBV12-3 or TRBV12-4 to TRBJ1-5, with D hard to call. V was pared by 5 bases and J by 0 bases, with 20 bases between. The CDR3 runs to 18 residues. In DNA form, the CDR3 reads TGTGCCAGCAGTAATTTAATTGGTGGAGCATATAGCAATCAGCCCCAGCATTTT. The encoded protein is CASSNLIGGAYSNQPQHF.

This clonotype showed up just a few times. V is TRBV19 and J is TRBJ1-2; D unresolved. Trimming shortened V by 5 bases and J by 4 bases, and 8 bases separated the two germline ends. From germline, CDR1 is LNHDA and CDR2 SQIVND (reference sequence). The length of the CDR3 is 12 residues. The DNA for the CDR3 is TGTGCCAGTAGTCGAGGTCCCTATGGCTACACCTTC. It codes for CASSRGPYGYTF.

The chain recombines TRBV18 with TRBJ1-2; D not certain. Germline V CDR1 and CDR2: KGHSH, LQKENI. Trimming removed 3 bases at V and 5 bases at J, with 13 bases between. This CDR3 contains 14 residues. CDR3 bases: TGTGCCAGCTCACCGACGGAAATGGGGTATGGCTACACCTTC. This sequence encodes CASSPTEMGYGYTF.

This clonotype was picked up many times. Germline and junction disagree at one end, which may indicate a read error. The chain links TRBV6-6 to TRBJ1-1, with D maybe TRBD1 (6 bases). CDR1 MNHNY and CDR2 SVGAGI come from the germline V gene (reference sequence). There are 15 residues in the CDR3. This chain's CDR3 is CASSYSAGVKTEAFF. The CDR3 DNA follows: TGTGCCAGCAGTTACTCGGCAGGGGTGAAGACTGAAGCTTTCTTT.

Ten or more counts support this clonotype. Here the CDR3 reads CASSYFGQGASNTEAFF. CDR3 DNA: TGTGCCAGCAGTTACTTCGGTCAGGGGGCTTCTAACACTGAAGCTTTCTTT. This chain joins TRBV6-5 and TRBJ1-1, with 8 bases aligning to TRBD1. The junction had 9 bases not matched to a gene; V was cut back by 1 base and J by 2 bases. Per germline, CDR1 MNHEY and CDR2 SVGAGI. This CDR3 has 17 residues.